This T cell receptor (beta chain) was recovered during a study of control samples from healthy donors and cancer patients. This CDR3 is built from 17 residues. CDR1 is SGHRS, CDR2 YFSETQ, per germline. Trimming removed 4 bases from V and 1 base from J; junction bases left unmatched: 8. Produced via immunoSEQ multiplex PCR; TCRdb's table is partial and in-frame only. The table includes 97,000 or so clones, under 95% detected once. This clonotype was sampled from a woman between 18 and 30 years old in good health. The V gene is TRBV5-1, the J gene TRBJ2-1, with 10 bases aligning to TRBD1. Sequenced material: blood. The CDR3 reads CASSRQGAYWSYNEQFF. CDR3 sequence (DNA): TGCGCCAGCAGCCGACAGGGGGCCTATTGGTCCTACAATGAGCAGTTCTTC.